These 21 T cell receptor beta chains were all obtained from the same sample, sequenced in a study of blood T cell repertoires in COVID-19. Generated by immunoSEQ multiplex PCR, the TCRdb table keeps only in-frame clones and is missing some. The table lists tens of thousands of clones, 73% of them singletons. The material sequenced was peripheral blood. All receptors derive from an older woman with acute or convalescent COVID-19.

V and J are TRBV6-5 and TRBJ2-5, with 7 bases lining up with TRBD1. The CDR3 consists of 15 residues. In germline, CDR1 is MNHEY, CDR2 SVGAGI. The V and J ends lost 2 bases and 6 bases, in that order; junction bases with no gene match: 9. The DNA for the CDR3 is TGTGCCAGCAGTTACCAGACAGGGCCCGGGAAGACCCAGTACTTC. Protein sequence: CASSYQTGPGKTQYF.

The chain joins TRBV5-6 to TRBJ1-5, with 9 bases lining up with TRBD1. The CDR3 has 16 amino acids. J gave up 1 base and V 3 bases, and 5 bases lay outside the gene matches. Germline V gives CDR1 SGHDT, CDR2 YYEEEE. CDR3 DNA sequence: TGTGCCAGCAGCTCAACAGGGGGCTCGAGCAATCAGCCCCAGCATTTT. Protein sequence: CASSSTGGSSNQPQHF.

The gene calls are TRBV27 and TRBJ1-5; the D gene is possibly TRBD1 (5 bases). The CDR3 contains 12 residues. CDR1 is MNHEY and CDR2 is SMNVEV in the germline V gene (reference sequence). V lost 5 bases and J lost 4, with 6 bases in between. The CDR3 bases are TGTGCCAGCAGTCACAGGAATCAGCCCCAGCATTTT. Residues: CASSHRNQPQHF.

J is TRBJ2-2 and V is TRBV21-1; the table's D call of TRBD2 was not tested on the DNA. TRBV21-1 represents a pseudogene. The CDR3 runs 19 residues. For the CDR3, the DNA is TGTGCCAGCAGCAAATTATTCCCTAGCGGGGGCACGAACACCGGGGAGCTGTTTTTT. The encoded protein is CASSKLFPSGGTNTGELFF.

This clone was seen a few times. The chain has TRBV27 and TRBJ1-2; possibly TRBD1 for D (6 bases). The ends were cut back, 2 bases at V and 6 bases at J, with 19 bases in the middle. The CDR3 consists of 16 residues. Germline CDR1 reads MNHEY; CDR2 reads SMNVEV (reference sequence). The CDR3, as DNA: TGTGCCAGCAGTTTAGACGGCAGGGGAGGGGCCGATGGCTACACCTTC. Translating gives CASSLDGRGGADGYTF.

The chain recombines TRBV24-1 with TRBJ2-5, with 7 bases lining up with TRBD1. The V gene's germline CDR1 is KGHDR and CDR2 SFDVKD. Trimming removed 4 bases from V and 5 bases from J; junction bases left unmatched: 6. The length of the CDR3 is 14 residues. The CDR3 nucleotides read TGTGCCACCAGTGACCCGGGACAGTCCGAGACCCAGTACTTC. It codes for CATSDPGQSETQYF.

This sequence joins TRBV6-5 and TRBJ1-2; D ambiguous. This CDR3 spans 14 amino acids. The V end was cut by 4 bases, the J end by 0 bases, with 9 bases between. Germline CDR1 MNHEY, CDR2 SVGAGI. CDR3 protein: CASSSYGANYGYTF. The CDR3 DNA sequence: TGTGCCAGCAGTTCTTACGGGGCTAACTATGGCTACACCTTC.

The rearrangement links TRBV3-1 (or the pseudogene TRBV3-2) to TRBJ2-6; 8 nucleotides agree with TRBD1. Trimming cost V 4 bases and J 2 bases; bases outside gene matches: 7. The CDR3 loop spans 17 amino acids. CDR1 is LGHDT, CDR2 YNNKEL, per germline (reference sequence). The CDR3: CASSRGQGVAGANVLTF. CDR3 DNA sequence: TGTGCCAGCAGCCGCGGACAGGGAGTTGCTGGGGCCAACGTCCTGACTTTC.

The V call is TRBV7-9, the J call TRBJ2-5, with 8 nucleotides matching TRBD2. V gave up 6 bases and J gave up 3 bases; unmatched junction bases: 12. The CDR3 loop spans 16 amino acids. Germline V gene sequence: CDR1 SEHNR, CDR2 FQNEAQ (reference sequence). The CDR3 sequence is CASSRGGGPNEETQYF. DNA of the CDR3: TGTGCCAGCAGTCGAGGCGGGGGGCCCAACGAAGAGACCCAGTACTTC. The whole variable domain, remainder taken from reference TRBV7-9 and TRBJ2-5, is DTGVSQNPRHKITKRGQNVTFRCDPISEHNRLYWYRQTLGQGPEFLTYFQNEAQLEKSRLLSDRFSAERPKGSFSTLEIQRTEQGDSAMYLCASSRGGGPNEETQYFGPGTRLLVL.

V gene TRBV11-3 combines with J gene TRBJ2-5; D possibly corresponds to TRBD2 (5 bases). The CDR3 runs to 12 residues. Germline loops: CDR1 SGHNT, CDR2 YENEEA. V was shortened by 0 bases and J by 7 bases, with 6 bases between the two germline ends. CDR3 region: CASSLDRGTQYF. The CDR3 coding sequence is TGTGCCAGCAGCTTAGATCGGGGGACCCAGTACTTC.

The J gene is TRBJ1-5, the V gene TRBV19, with 7 bases identical to TRBD1. The CDR3 consists of 15 residues. J gave up 3 bases and V 7 bases, and 9 bases lay outside the gene matches. The germline CDR1 and CDR2 sequences are LNHDA and SQIVND (reference sequence). This chain's CDR3 is CASTKGTANNQPQHF. Written as DNA, the CDR3 is TGTGCCAGTACTAAGGGGACAGCTAACAATCAGCCCCAGCATTTT.

Many counts were recorded for this clone. The chain has TRBV4-1 and TRBJ1-5; D not certain. CDR1 is MGHRA, CDR2 YSYEKL, per germline. The CDR3 length is 15 residues. V lost 0 bases and J lost 3, with 9 bases in between. DNA of the CDR3: TGCGCCAGCAGCCAAGATATCCAGGTCAATCAGCCCCAGCATTTT. Translating gives CASSQDIQVNQPQHF.

The chain couples TRBV21-1 to TRBJ1-2; TRBD1 is the table's D call and was not checked against the DNA. TRBV21-1 is marked as a pseudogene. The CDR3 is 14 amino acids. The CDR3 DNA reads as TGTGCCACTCCAGGGGGGACCCCAAAGAGGGGCTACACCTTC. This codes for CATPGGTPKRGYTF.

Comments on this clone: One end of the junction fails to match germline, which may point to a read error. This rearrangement joins TRBV2 to TRBJ1-2; D ambiguous. This CDR3 spans 13 amino acids. Germline V gene lookup returns CDR1 SNHLY and CDR2 FYNNEI. CDR3 in DNA: TGTGCCAGCAGTGAAGAGGCCAGGTCCCGTTCTTACTTC. Translation gives CASSEEARSRSYF.

This clone has only a few counts. The chain couples TRBV5-5 to TRBJ1-2; D possibly corresponds to TRBD1 (6 bases). V was clipped by 0 bases and J by 0 bases, with 12 bases between them. The CDR3 contains 16 residues. Per germline, CDR1 SGHKS and CDR2 YYEKEE (reference sequence). In nucleotides, the CDR3 is TGTGCCAGCAGCTTGGGGCGACAGGTCACTAACTATGGCTACACCTTC. Translation: CASSLGRQVTNYGYTF. The whole variable domain, remainder taken from reference TRBV5-5 and TRBJ1-2, is DAGVTQSPTHLIKTRGQQVTLRCSPISGHKSVSWYQQVLGQGPQFIFQYYEKEERGRGNFPDRFSARQFPNYSSELNVNALLLGDSALYLCASSLGRQVTNYGYTFGSGTRLTVV.

This clone was detected ten times or more. This sequence joins TRBV4-2 and TRBJ2-5; TRBD1 is a possible D gene (6 bases). CDR1 is LGHNA, CDR2 YNFKEQ, per germline. V lost 2 bases, J lost 2 bases, and 12 bases lay in between. This CDR3 spans 15 amino acids. The CDR3 here is CASSQPGTTQETQYF. Written as DNA, the CDR3 is TGTGCCAGCAGCCAACCCGGGACAACACAAGAGACCCAGTACTTC.

J is TRBJ2-3 and V is TRBV21-1; the D call in the table, TRBD1, was not verified against the DNA. TRBV21-1 is a pseudogene segment. The CDR3 length is 15 residues. The CDR3 reads CASSKAGGSTDTQYF. The CDR3 nucleotides are TGTGCCAGCAGCAAGGCAGGGGGGAGCACAGATACGCAGTATTTT.

The CDR3, as DNA: TGTGCCAGCAGCCGCGGGGGGAGGTATGGCTACACCTTC. Translated: CASSRGGRYGYTF. V and J are TRBV28 and TRBJ1-2, with a weak D call TRBD1 (5 bases). The germline V and J ends were trimmed by 6 bases and 5 bases, with 13 bases remaining between them. CDR3 size: 13 residues. CDR1 MDHEN and CDR2 SYDVKM come from the germline V gene.

This clone was observed a handful of times. The chain has TRBV6-5 and TRBJ2-7; 8 bases line up with TRBD1. Unmatched junction bases numbered 7, after V lost 7 bases and J lost 2 bases. Germline assignment: CDR1 MNHEY and CDR2 SVGAGI. The length of the CDR3 is 14 residues. CDR3 loop: CASIMGTGTYEQYF. The CDR3 nucleotides read TGTGCCAGCATTATGGGGACAGGTACCTACGAGCAGTACTTC.

This rearrangement joins TRBV7-6 to TRBJ1-3; 12 bases agree with TRBD1. The CDR3 is made up of 20 amino acids. The germline V gene encodes CDR1 SGHVS and CDR2 FNYEAQ. The J segment lost 4 bases and the V segment lost 5 bases, leaving 18 bases of the junction unmatched. In DNA form, the CDR3 reads TGTGCCAGCAGCCCAAAAGGGTGGGGACAGGGGGCTCCGAGAGGAAACACCATATATTTT. The encoded protein is CASSPKGWGQGAPRGNTIYF. Filled out from reference TRBV7-6 and TRBJ1-3, the complete variable domain reads GAGVSQSPRYKVTKRGQDVALRCDPISGHVSLYWYRQALGQGPEFLTYFNYEAQQDKSGLPNDRFSAERPEGSISTLTIQRTEQRDSAMYRCASSPKGWGQGAPRGNTIYFGEGSWLTVV.

The chain recombines TRBV9 with TRBJ2-1, with D tentatively TRBD2 (5 bases). The germline gives CDR1 SGDLS, CDR2 YYNGEE. The CDR3 totals 16 residues. Trimming pared 3 bases from V and 4 bases from J, leaving 17 bases between. CDR3: CASSADRRSGYNEQFF. The CDR3 nucleotides read TGTGCCAGCAGCGCAGATCGACGTTCGGGGTACAATGAGCAGTTCTTC. The full variable domain, rest sourced from reference TRBV9 and TRBJ2-1, is DSGVTQTPKHLITATGQRVTLRCSPRSGDLSVYWYQQSLDQGLQFLIQYYNGEERAKGNILERFSAQQFPDLHSELNLSSLELGDSALYFCASSADRRSGYNEQFFGPGTRLTVL.